This is a list of T cell receptor beta chains from one sample in a study of T cells after yellow fever vaccination. Each CDR3 protein gets one entry after TCRdb re-called the 5' RACE reads with MiXCR. Of 450,000 to 650,000 distinct CDR3 sequences listed, 21% are singletons. Sequenced material: PBMCs, taken approximately 22 days after the first yellow fever vaccination. All receptors derive from a man in his late teens or twenties who received the YFV17D yellow fever vaccine. The CDR3 runs from the conserved cysteine through the conserved F or W. A D gene is named only where the DNA matches it firmly. The listing skips clone size in some rows; elsewhere it reads once, few, many or a size class.

TGTGCCAGCAGCTTGGCCTGGGGACAGGGGGTAGATGAGCAGTTCTTC,CASSLAWGQGVDEQFF,few,TRBD1,TRBJ2-1,TRBV5-4
TGCGCCGGAGGGGATAATAGCAATCAGCCCCAGCATTTT,CAGGDNSNQPQHF,NA,NA,TRBJ1-5,TRBV10-2
TGTGCCAGCAGCTTGGAGGTCGGGACAGGGCATTCACCCCTCCACTTT,CASSLEVGTGHSPLHF,NA,TRBD1,TRBJ1-6,TRBV5-5
TGTGCCAGCAGCTCTAGCGGGCCGCGCGAGCAGTACTTC,CASSSSGPREQYF,NA,TRBD2,TRBJ2-7,TRBV7-2
TGTGCCAGCAGCCCCCCAGCGGGGGTATCCTACAATGAGCAGTTCTTC,CASSPPAGVSYNEQFF,NA,TRBD2,TRBJ2-1,TRBV5-5
TGTGCCAGCAGTCGGGGAACGGGGGAGACCCAGTACTTC,CASSRGTGETQYF,few,NA,TRBJ2-5,TRBV12-3/TRBV12-4
TGCGCCAGCAGCTCGGACATACAGACCTACGAGCAGTACTTC,CASSSDIQTYEQYF,many,NA,TRBJ2-7,TRBV5-1
TGCGCCAGCAGGACCCGGTTGGGAGATACGCAGTATTTT,CASRTRLGDTQYF,NA,NA,TRBJ2-3,TRBV5-1
TGTGCCAGCAGCTTCGGGACCCAGTACTTC,CASSFGTQYF,NA,NA,TRBJ2-5,TRBV7-9
TGTGCCAGCAGTCCTGGACATAGCTCCTACAATGAGCAGTTCTTC,CASSPGHSSYNEQFF,NA,NA,TRBJ2-1,TRBV6-2/TRBV6-3
TGTGCTAGCAGCCGTCTAGCGGGGCCTAAAGAGACCCAGTACTTC,CASSRLAGPKETQYF,few,TRBD2,TRBJ2-5,TRBV7-7
TGTGCCAGCAGTGCCGCCGGCACCGGGGAGCTGTTTTTT,CASSAAGTGELFF,NA,NA,TRBJ2-2,TRBV27
TGCAGCGTTGAAGGGGAAGGGAGCGGCTACACCTTC,CSVEGEGSGYTF,few,NA,TRBJ1-2,TRBV29-1
TGTGCCAGCGGGCCCGCCCCAGGGGACTCCTACAATGAGCAGTTCTTC,CASGPAPGDSYNEQFF,few,NA,TRBJ2-1,TRBV9
TGCGCCAGCAGCCAAGTAATCGATTACAATGAGCAGTTCTTC,CASSQVIDYNEQFF,few,NA,TRBJ2-1,TRBV4-1
TGTGCCAGCAGCGGTTTTGGGGCAGATACGCAGTATTTT,CASSGFGADTQYF,few,NA,TRBJ2-3,TRBV9
TGTGCCAGTAGGGAACATTATAGCAATCAGCCCCAGCATTTT,CASREHYSNQPQHF,NA,NA,TRBJ1-5,TRBV19
TGCGCCAGCAGCGCCCAGACAGCGAGCCGTGACACAGATACGCAGTATTTT,CASSAQTASRDTDTQYF,few,NA,TRBJ2-3,TRBV4-1
TGTGCCACCAGCAGACCCCGGGACAGAACTGCTAATATCGACTTAGAGACCCAGTACTTC,CATSRPRDRTANIDLETQYF,NA,TRBD1,TRBJ2-5,TRBV15
TGTGCCAGTAGCCACGGGACAGAGAACACTGAAGCTTTCTTT,CASSHGTENTEAFF,NA,TRBD1,TRBJ1-1,TRBV19
TGCAGTGCTGTAGCGGGATCCTACGAGCAGTACTTC,CSAVAGSYEQYF,few,TRBD2,TRBJ2-7,TRBV20-1
TGCAGTGCTGGCCACTACGAGCAGTACTTC,CSAGHYEQYF,few,NA,TRBJ2-7,TRBV20-1
TGTGCCAGCAGTTCCTTAGGGGACAATGAGCAGTTCTTC,CASSSLGDNEQFF,few,NA,TRBJ2-1,TRBV12-3/TRBV12-4
TGTGCTAGTGGACGGACAGGACAAAAGACCCAGTACTTC,CASGRTGQKTQYF,NA,TRBD1,TRBJ2-5,TRBV12-5
TGTGCCAGCAGCCCCCCCACGGCGAACACTGAAGCTTTCTTT,CASSPPTANTEAFF,NA,NA,TRBJ1-1,TRBV7-2
TGTGCCAGCAGTTTGGACAGGCAAGAGACCCAGTACTTC,CASSLDRQETQYF,many,TRBD1,TRBJ2-5,TRBV12-3/TRBV12-4
TGTGCCAGCAGCCGCCGGGGGCCGGACACTGAAGCTTTCTTT,CASSRRGPDTEAFF,many,NA,TRBJ1-1,TRBV5-6
TGTGCCAGCAGTCGACAGGGGATGGGTGAAAAACTGTTTTTT,CASSRQGMGEKLFF,NA,TRBD1,TRBJ1-4,TRBV12-3/TRBV12-4
TGTGCCAGCAGCTTATCCAGGGAACAGCCCCAGCATTTT,CASSLSREQPQHF,few,NA,TRBJ1-5,TRBV7-2
TGTGCCACCAGCAGACAGGGCTATAATTCACCCCTCCACTTT,CATSRQGYNSPLHF,many,NA,TRBJ1-6,TRBV15
TGTGCCAGCAGCTCACAAGTGGGGAATGAGCAGTTCTTC,CASSSQVGNEQFF,NA,NA,TRBJ2-1,TRBV11-2
TGCGCCAGCAGCCAAGATCTTAGCCTAGCGGGGGGAGATACGCAGTATTTT,CASSQDLSLAGGDTQYF,few,TRBD2,TRBJ2-3,TRBV4-3
TGTGCCAGCAGCGCGGACAGATCACAAGAGACCCAGTACTTC,CASSADRSQETQYF,NA,NA,TRBJ2-5,TRBV7-9
TGTGCCAGCACCCCCAGCGGGGATACGCAGTATTTT,CASTPSGDTQYF,NA,NA,TRBJ2-3,TRBV7-9
TGCGCCAGCAGCCCCCAGCGTGCGGGGGAGGCTGAAGCTTTCTTT,CASSPQRAGEAEAFF,many,NA,TRBJ1-1,TRBV5-1
TGCGCCAGCAGCTCGGAAGCGGGGGCGGCGGATACGCAGTATTTT,CASSSEAGAADTQYF,NA,TRBD2,TRBJ2-3,TRBV4-3
TGTGCCAGCAGCTTACTCGGGTTCCACGAGCAGTACTTC,CASSLLGFHEQYF,NA,NA,TRBJ2-7,TRBV7-9
TGCGCCAGCAGCCCTCACGACAGGGGTCGGACTGAAGCTTTCTTT,CASSPHDRGRTEAFF,NA,TRBD1,TRBJ1-1,TRBV5-1
TGTGCCAGCCTCCCGACAGGGAATATCTATGGCTACACCTTC,CASLPTGNIYGYTF,few,TRBD1,TRBJ1-2,TRBV6-2/TRBV6-3
TGCGCCAGCAGCGGGAAGGGAAGAGCTGGAAACACCATATATTTT,CASSGKGRAGNTIYF,NA,NA,TRBJ1-3,TRBV5-1
TGCAGTGCCTCTCCCCCAGTGGGGCAACGCGGAGGAGATACGCAGTATTTT,CSASPPVGQRGGDTQYF,NA,NA,TRBJ2-3,TRBV20-1
TGCGCCAGCAGCCAGATAGGAACCGGGGAGCTGTTTTTT,CASSQIGTGELFF,many,NA,TRBJ2-2,TRBV5-1
TGCAGCGTTGTTTTCGGCTATGGCTACACCTTC,CSVVFGYGYTF,once,NA,TRBJ1-2,TRBV29-1
TGCGCCAGCAGCCAAGGAGGCGGAGGTCGGGCCTTTAGCACAGATACGCAGTATTTT,CASSQGGGGRAFSTDTQYF,NA,NA,TRBJ2-3,TRBV4-3